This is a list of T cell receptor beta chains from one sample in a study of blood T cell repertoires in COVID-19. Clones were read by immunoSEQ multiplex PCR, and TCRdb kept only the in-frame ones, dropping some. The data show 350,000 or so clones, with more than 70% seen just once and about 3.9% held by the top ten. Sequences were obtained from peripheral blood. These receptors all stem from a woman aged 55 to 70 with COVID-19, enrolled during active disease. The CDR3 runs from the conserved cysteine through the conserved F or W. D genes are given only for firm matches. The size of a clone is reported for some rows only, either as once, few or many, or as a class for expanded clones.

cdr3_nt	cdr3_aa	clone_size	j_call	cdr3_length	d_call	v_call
TGTGCCAGCAGTGGACCCAGGGTCCACGAGACCCAGTACTTC	CASSGPRVHETQYF	.	TRBJ2-5	14	.	TRBV25-1
TGTGCCATCAGTAAGGACAGGAGAGACACTGAAGCTTTCTTT	CAISKDRRDTEAFF	.	TRBJ1-1	14	TRBD1	TRBV10-3
TGTGCCAGTAGTAGAACTACAGGGTCGGTCTATGGCTACACCTTC	CASSRTTGSVYGYTF	.	TRBJ1-2	15	.	TRBV19
TGTGCCAGCAGTGAGTGGCGGGACAGGGGGCTAGACACCATATATTTT	CASSEWRDRGLDTIYF	.	TRBJ1-3	16	TRBD1	TRBV2
TGTGCCAGCAGTTACGGACAGCGGAATTCACCCCTCCACTTT	CASSYGQRNSPLHF	few	TRBJ1-6	14	.	TRBV7-2
TGCGCCAGCAGCTGGGACAGAGAGAGTGAAAAACTGTTTTTT	CASSWDRESEKLFF	.	TRBJ1-4	14	TRBD1	TRBV5-1
TGTGCCAGCAGCCAAGAGTTAGCAAGGAACAATGAGCAGTTCTTC	CASSQELARNNEQFF	once	TRBJ2-1	15	.	TRBV3-1/TRBV3-2
TGCGCCAGCAGCTTCGGAGGCGCGAGCTCTGGAAACACCATATATTTT	CASSFGGASSGNTIYF	.	TRBJ1-3	16	.	TRBV5-1
TGCGCCAGCAGCCCCCCAGGCGATACGCAGTATTTT	CASSPPGDTQYF	once	TRBJ2-3	12	.	TRBV5-1
TGTGCCAGCAGCTTAGAGGGGACAAGTGGAAACACCATATATTTT	CASSLEGTSGNTIYF	.	TRBJ1-3	15	.	TRBV7-2
TGTGCCACCAGCAGAGATCGAGGCAGGGGCTATGGCTACACCTTC	CATSRDRGRGYGYTF	.	TRBJ1-2	15	.	TRBV15
TGCGCCAGCAGCCAAGCCCGGGGGGCCGAGGGCTACACCTTC	CASSQARGAEGYTF	.	TRBJ1-2	14	.	TRBV4-1
TGTGCCAGCAGTTCTCAGGGTTTTGAAGCTTTCTTT	CASSSQGFEAFF	.	TRBJ1-1	12	.	TRBV28
TGTGCCTGGAGTGTATCGGGGAATCAGCCCCAGCATTTT	CAWSVSGNQPQHF	.	TRBJ1-5	13	.	TRBV30
TGTGCCATCAGTGAAGAAGCTAACACTGAAGCTTTCTTT	CAISEEANTEAFF	.	TRBJ1-1	13	.	TRBV10-3
TGTGCCAGCAGTTTAGGGTGGAGGGGCCCCATGAACACTGAAGCTTTCTTT	CASSLGWRGPMNTEAFF	.	TRBJ1-1	17	.	TRBV28
TGTGCCAGCACCGAGGGGGATGAGCAGTTCTTC	CASTEGDEQFF	.	TRBJ2-1	11	.	TRBV6-4
TGTGCCAGCAGCATCAAAACTCGGGGCACTGAAGCTTTCTTT	CASSIKTRGTEAFF	.	TRBJ1-1	14	.	TRBV7-8
TGTGCCAGCGGCAGACTAGCGGGGGGCCCAGATACGCAGTATTTT	CASGRLAGGPDTQYF	.	TRBJ2-3	15	TRBD2	TRBV2
TGTGCCAGCAATGACAGGGGACAAGCGAACACTGAAGCTTTCTTT	CASNDRGQANTEAFF	.	TRBJ1-1	15	TRBD1	TRBV2
TGTGCCAGTAGTACGAGACAGAACACTGAAGCTTTCTTT	CASSTRQNTEAFF	.	TRBJ1-1	13	.	TRBV19
TGCGCCAGCAGCTTCGCGCCCTCCAGCGGAGGAGAGACCCAGTACTTC	CASSFAPSSGGETQYF	.	TRBJ2-5	16	.	TRBV5-1